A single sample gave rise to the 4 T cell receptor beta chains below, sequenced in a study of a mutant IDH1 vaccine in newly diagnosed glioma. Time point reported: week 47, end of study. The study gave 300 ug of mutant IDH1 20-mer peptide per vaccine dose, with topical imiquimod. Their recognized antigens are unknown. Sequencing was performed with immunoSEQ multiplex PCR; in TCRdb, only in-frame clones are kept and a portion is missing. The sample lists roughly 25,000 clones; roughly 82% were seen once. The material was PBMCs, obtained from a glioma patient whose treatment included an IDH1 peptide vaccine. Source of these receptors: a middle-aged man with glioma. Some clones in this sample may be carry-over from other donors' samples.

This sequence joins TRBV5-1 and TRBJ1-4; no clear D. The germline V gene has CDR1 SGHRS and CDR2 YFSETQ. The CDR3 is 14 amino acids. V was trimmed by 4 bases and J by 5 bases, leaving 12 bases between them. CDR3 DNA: TGCGCCAGCAGCCCAGGACGGGAGAATGAAAAACTGTTTTTT. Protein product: CASSPGRENEKLFF. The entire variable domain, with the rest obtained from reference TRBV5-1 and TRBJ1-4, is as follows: KAGVTQTPRYLIKTRGQQVTLSCSPISGHRSVSWYQQTPGQGLQFLFEYFSETQRNKGNFPGRFSGRQFSNSRSEMNVSTLELGDSALYLCASSPGRENEKLFFGSGTQLSVL.

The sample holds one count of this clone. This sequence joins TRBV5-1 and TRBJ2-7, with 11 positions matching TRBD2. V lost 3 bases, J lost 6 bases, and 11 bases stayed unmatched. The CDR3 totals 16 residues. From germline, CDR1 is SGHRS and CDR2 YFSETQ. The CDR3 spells CASSSETGLAGVEQYF. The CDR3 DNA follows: TGCGCCAGCAGCTCCGAAACCGGACTAGCGGGTGTCGAGCAGTACTTC.

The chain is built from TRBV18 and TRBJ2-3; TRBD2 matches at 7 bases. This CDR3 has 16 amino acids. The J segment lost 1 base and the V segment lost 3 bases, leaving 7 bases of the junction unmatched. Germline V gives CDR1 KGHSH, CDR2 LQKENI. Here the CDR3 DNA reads TGTGCCAGCTCACCTACGGCTAGCGGAGGCACAGATACGCAGTATTTT. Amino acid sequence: CASSPTASGGTDTQYF.

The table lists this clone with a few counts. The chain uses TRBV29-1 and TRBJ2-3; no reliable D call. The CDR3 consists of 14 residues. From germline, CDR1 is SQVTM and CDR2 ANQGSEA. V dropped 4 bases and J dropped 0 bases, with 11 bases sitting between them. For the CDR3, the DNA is TGCAGCGTTGGGAGTCGTTCTAGCACAGATACGCAGTATTTT. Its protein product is CSVGSRSSTDTQYF.